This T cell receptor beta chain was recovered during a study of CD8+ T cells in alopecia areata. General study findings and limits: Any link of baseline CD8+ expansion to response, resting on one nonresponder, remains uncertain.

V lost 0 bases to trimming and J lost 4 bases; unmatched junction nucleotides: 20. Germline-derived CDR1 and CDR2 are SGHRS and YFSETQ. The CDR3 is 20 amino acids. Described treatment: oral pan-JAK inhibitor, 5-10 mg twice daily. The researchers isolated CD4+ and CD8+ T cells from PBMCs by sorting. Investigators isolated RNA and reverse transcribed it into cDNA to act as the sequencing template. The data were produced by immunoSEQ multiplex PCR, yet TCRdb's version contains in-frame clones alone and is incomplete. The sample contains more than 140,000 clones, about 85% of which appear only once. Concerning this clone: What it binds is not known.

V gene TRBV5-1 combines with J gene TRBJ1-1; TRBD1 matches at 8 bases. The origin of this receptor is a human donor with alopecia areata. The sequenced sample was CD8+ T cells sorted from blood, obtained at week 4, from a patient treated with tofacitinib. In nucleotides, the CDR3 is TGCGCCAGCAGCTTGGTAGGGACGATTCTAGGGACAGGCGGGGGCACTGAAGCTTTCTTT. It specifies CASSLVGTILGTGGGTEAFF.